Below are 14 T cell receptor beta chains sequenced from a single sample in a study of human T cells and chemical hapten exposure. From the RACE reads, TCRdb called clonotypes with MiXCR, one entry per CDR3 protein. This repertoire shows 180,000 or so distinct CDR3 sequences, about 14% found once; its top ten account for 1.5% to 2%. Noted time point: patch test 1, 2 weeks after DPC sensitization. Treatment in this sample: therapeutic diphenylcyclopropenone sensitization with weekly scalp DPC. The sample in question was whole blood, obtained in connection with sensitization to the hapten diphenylcyclopropenone (DPC). Source of these receptors: a woman aged 25-40 years with alopecia areata. Some clones in this sample may be carry-over from other donors' samples.

The rearrangement links TRBV29-1 to TRBJ2-7; D possibly uses TRBD1 or TRBD2 (6 bases each). V lost 4 bases and J 0 bases, leaving 10 bases between the germline ends. Germline CDR1 SQVTM, CDR2 ANQGSEA. The CDR3 length is 13 residues. The CDR3 sequence is CSVGGASSYEQYF. Here the CDR3 DNA reads TGCAGCGTTGGGGGGGCCAGCTCCTACGAGCAGTACTTC.

The chain joins TRBV5-1 to TRBJ1-1, with D perhaps matching TRBD1 (5 bases). This CDR3 has 16 amino acids. The germline gives CDR1 SGHRS, CDR2 YFSETQ. V lost 5 bases and J lost 2, with 19 bases in between. CDR3 protein: CASRSNPGLKNTEAFF. CDR3 nucleotide sequence: TGCGCCAGCAGGTCTAATCCGGGACTGAAAAACACTGAAGCTTTCTTT.

The rearrangement uses TRBV20-1 and TRBJ2-7; D is unclear. This CDR3 is built from 12 residues. Germline lookup yields CDR1 DFQATT and CDR2 SNEGSKA (reference sequence). The V and J ends lost 0 bases and 2 bases respectively, with 5 bases between them. The CDR3 spells CSARDETYEQYF. CDR3 bases: TGCAGTGCTAGAGATGAAACCTACGAGCAGTACTTC.

In its sample, this clonotype was seen a few times. The V gene is TRBV3-1, the J gene TRBJ2-7; TRBD2 matches at 7 bases. The CDR3 consists of 15 residues. The J segment lost 2 bases and the V segment lost 1 base, leaving 5 bases of the junction unmatched. Germline CDR1 and CDR2: LGHDT and YNNKEL (reference sequence). CDR3 sequence reads: CASSQAAGVAYEQYF. In DNA form, the CDR3 reads TGTGCCAGCAGCCAAGCCGCGGGAGTGGCCTACGAGCAGTACTTC.

This clonotype occurred a few times. The rearrangement joins TRBV12-3 or TRBV12-4 to TRBJ2-7; D perhaps matches TRBD1 (6 bases). V was pared by 3 bases and J by 3 bases, with 12 bases between. The CDR3 sequence is 14 residues long. The CDR3 loop reads CASSFSTGYYEQYF. CDR3 nucleotides: TGTGCCAGCAGTTTTTCCACAGGGTACTACGAGCAGTACTTC.

This clonotype has ten or more counts. The chain joins TRBV29-1 to TRBJ2-3; D remains ambiguous. From germline, CDR1 is SQVTM and CDR2 ANQGSEA. The V end lost 1 base, the J end lost 7 bases, and 12 bases lay between the germline ends. This CDR3 is 13 amino acids long. CDR3: CSVEVPPMHTQYF. CDR3 sequence (DNA): TGCAGCGTTGAAGTCCCCCCTATGCATACGCAGTATTTT.

This clonotype was counted ten times or more. The chain combines TRBV19 with TRBJ1-5; no reliable D call. V was trimmed by 5 bases and J by 6 bases, leaving 8 bases between them. The CDR3 is 12 residues long. Germline values: CDR1 LNHDA, CDR2 SQIVND (reference sequence). In nucleotides, the CDR3 is TGTGCCAGTAGTGAACAGCTTCAGCCCCAGCATTTT. Translated, it gives CASSEQLQPQHF.

The chain recombines TRBV3-1 with TRBJ2-7, with 9 bases fitting TRBD1. Germline-derived CDR1 and CDR2 are LGHDT and YNNKEL (reference sequence). This CDR3 has 14 amino acids. V was pared by 5 bases and J by 5 bases, with 7 bases of the junction left unmatched. The CDR3 bases are TGTGCCAGCAGCTTACAACAGGGGGCCCACGAGCAGTACTTC. Protein: CASSLQQGAHEQYF.

This clonotype appeared many times. The chain combines TRBV4-2 with TRBJ2-1; D unclear. Germline-derived CDR1 and CDR2 are LGHNA and YNFKEQ. This CDR3 comprises 13 residues. Trimming took 1 base from V and 8 from J, leaving 9 bases between them. This CDR3 is CASSQAGGHEQFF. Here the CDR3 DNA reads TGTGCCAGCAGCCAAGCTGGCGGTCATGAGCAGTTCTTC.

This clonotype appeared a few times. V gene TRBV6-2 or TRBV6-3 combines with J gene TRBJ2-5, with TRBD2 identical over 12 bases. The germline V gene has CDR1 MNHEY and CDR2 SVGEGT. With 6 bases clipped from V and 4 bases from J, the junction kept 18 bases outside the gene matches. The CDR3 contains 19 residues. CDR3 sequence reads: CASSRQGRLAGVSGETQYF. CDR3 sequence (DNA): TGTGCCAGCAGCCGACAGGGGAGACTAGCGGGAGTAAGTGGAGAGACCCAGTACTTC.

The chain recombines TRBV12-3 or TRBV12-4 with TRBJ1-1, with D perhaps matching TRBD1 (5 bases). The length of the CDR3 is 13 residues. V lost 7 bases, J lost 5 bases, and 14 bases lay in between. The CDR3 DNA reads TGTGCCAGCAACCTACATGGGGCAACTGAAGCTTTCTTT. The encoded protein is CASNLHGATEAFF.

The chain carries TRBV7-2 and TRBJ1-1; D is unclear. The V and J ends lost 4 bases and 0 bases respectively, with 12 bases between them. CDR1 is SGHTA, CDR2 FQGNSA, per germline. This CDR3 has 15 residues. The CDR3, as DNA: TGTGCCAGCAGCTCGACCATCAACATGAACACTGAAGCTTTCTTT. Translating gives CASSSTINMNTEAFF.

The chain recombines TRBV19 with TRBJ2-4, with D possibly matching TRBD1 (5 bases). Germline V gene sequence: CDR1 LNHDA, CDR2 SQIVND (reference sequence). V lost 3 bases to trimming and J lost 8 bases, with 14 bases between them. CDR3 length: 14 amino acids. The CDR3 loop reads CASSIDRFVDIQYF. The CDR3 bases are TGTGCCAGTAGTATCGACAGATTCGTAGACATTCAGTACTTC.

This clonotype was detected a few times. CDR3 in DNA: TGTGCCAGCAGCTTCTACAGGGTTAGCCCTGGAAACACCATATATTTT. Its protein product is CASSFYRVSPGNTIYF. The V gene is TRBV7-2, the J gene TRBJ1-3, with a tentative D call TRBD1 (6 bases). CDR1 is SGHTA, CDR2 FQGNSA, per germline. V dropped 3 bases and J dropped 2 bases, with 14 bases sitting between them. The CDR3 consists of 16 residues.